The 14 T cell receptor beta chains below were found in one sample sequenced in a study of beta chain features in type 1 diabetes. Expressed TCRB transcripts were sequenced because the isolated RNA had all been reverse transcribed beforehand. Assay: immunoSEQ multiplex PCR; the TCRdb copy retains only in-frame clones and omits some. The table lists 120,000 to 150,000 clones, approximately 52% of them singletons. Sequenced input: Tregs from blood. These receptors originate from a man between 18 and 29 years old in good health.

This chain connects TRBV6-6 to TRBJ2-7; 8 nucleotides align to TRBD2. V shed 5 bases, J shed 2 bases, and the junction held 8 bases outside the gene matches. Germline V lookup: CDR1 MNHNY, CDR2 SVGAGI (reference sequence). The length of the CDR3 is 15 residues. CDR3 in DNA: TGTGCCAGCAGTCCCGGGGGGGGGCCCCCCTACGAGCAGTACTTC. Protein: CASSPGGGPPYEQYF.

The chain recombines TRBV19 with TRBJ2-1; 11 nucleotides align to TRBD1. This CDR3 has 15 residues. Germline CDR1 reads LNHDA; CDR2 reads SQIVND (reference sequence). With V trimmed by 3 bases and J by 5 bases, 3 bases remained unmatched. This CDR3 reads CASSMGQGVNNEQFF. In DNA form, the CDR3 reads TGTGCCAGTAGTATGGGACAGGGGGTGAACAATGAGCAGTTCTTC.

The chain couples TRBV7-9 to TRBJ2-2; 9 bases are a match to TRBD1. The V gene's germline CDR1 is SEHNR and CDR2 FQNEAQ (reference sequence). This CDR3 region has 17 residues. With 5 bases clipped from V and 2 bases from J, the junction kept 9 bases outside the gene matches. CDR3 DNA sequence: TGTGCCAGCAGCATGACCAAGGGACAGGGTAACACCGGGGAGCTGTTTTTT. Translation gives CASSMTKGQGNTGELFF.

The chain recombines TRBV10-3 with TRBJ1-1; tentatively, D is TRBD1 (5 bases). This CDR3 is 12 amino acids long. Trimming took 8 bases from V and 7 from J, leaving 14 bases between them. Germline CDR1 is ENHRY and CDR2 is SYGVKD. The DNA of the CDR3 is TGTGCCATCGGGGCAGGGCCATATGAAGCTTTCTTT. Translating it yields CAIGAGPYEAFF.

The genes are TRBV4-3 and TRBJ1-2; D is uncertain. The germline V gene encodes CDR1 LGHNA and CDR2 YSLEER. This CDR3 is 15 amino acids long. Deletions cut 4 bases from V and 4 bases from J, with 16 bases between. In nucleotides, the CDR3 is TGCGCCAGCAGCCCCACGAATCAGGTACTCTATGGCTACACCTTC. The encoded protein is CASSPTNQVLYGYTF.

The CDR3 region has the DNA TGTGCCAGCAGTCCTAGCGACTTAAGCACAGATACGCAGTATTTT. Its protein product is CASSPSDLSTDTQYF. J is TRBJ2-3 and V is TRBV28; weak D call: TRBD2 (6 bases). Germline V gives CDR1 MDHEN, CDR2 SYDVKM. Trimming removed 5 bases at V and 0 bases at J, with 12 bases between. The CDR3 length is 15 residues. The variable domain in full, with the rest retrieved from reference TRBV28 and TRBJ2-3, is DVKVTQSSRYLVKRTGEKVFLECVQDMDHENMFWYRQDPGLGLRLIYFSYDVKMKEKGDIPEGYSVSREKKERFSLILESASTNQTSMYLCASSPSDLSTDTQYFGPGTRLTVL.

The CDR3 sequence is CASSPGSSGSGLWEQFF. CDR3 sequence (DNA): TGTGCCAGCAGCCCTGGTTCTAGCGGGAGCGGGCTGTGGGAGCAGTTCTTC. V and J are TRBV28 and TRBJ2-1; 10 bases line up with TRBD2. Germline V gene lookup returns CDR1 MDHEN and CDR2 SYDVKM. V lost 6 bases and J lost 10; bases outside the gene matches: 18. The length of the CDR3 is 17 residues.

This sequence joins TRBV6-1 and TRBJ2-7; 8 bases are shared with TRBD1. CDR1 and CDR2 (germline): MNHNS, SASEGT. Trimming at V came to 0 bases and at J to 0 bases, leaving 10 bases not matched to a gene. The CDR3 covers 18 residues. Here the CDR3 DNA reads TGTGCCAGCAGTGAAGCGAGTTCCGTCCAGGGGGCCTCCTACGAGCAGTACTTC. The encoded protein is CASSEASSVQGASYEQYF.

The chain links TRBV29-1 to TRBJ1-2; perhaps TRBD1 as D (5 bases). The V gene lost 6 bases and the J gene lost 8 bases, with 19 bases spanning the gap. The CDR3 is 13 amino acids. Germline V gene lookup returns CDR1 SQVTM and CDR2 ANQGSEA. The CDR3 reads CSVTIPGYRGYTF. The CDR3 DNA follows: TGCAGCGTCACCATTCCAGGGTACCGCGGCTACACCTTC. Based on the CDR3 plus reference TRBV29-1 and TRBJ1-2, the full variable domain is SAVISQKPSRDICQRGTSLTIQCQVDSQVTMMFWYRQQPGQSLTLIATANQGSEATYESGFVIDKFPISRPNLTFSTLTVSNMSPEDSSIYLCSVTIPGYRGYTFGSGTRLTVV.

This chain connects TRBV27 to TRBJ2-7; 9 nucleotides agree with TRBD2. The CDR3 has 14 amino acids. Trimming took 7 bases from V and 3 from J; bases not matched to a gene: 7. Per the germline V gene, CDR1 is MNHEY and CDR2 is SMNVEV (reference sequence). The CDR3: CASKTQTSGYEQYF. CDR3 bases: TGTGCCAGCAAAACACAGACTAGCGGCTACGAGCAGTACTTC.

The gene calls are TRBV27 and TRBJ2-7; tentatively, D is TRBD2 (5 bases). The CDR3 is made up of 15 amino acids. V was cut by 2 bases and J by 2 bases, with 13 bases left in between. The germline gives CDR1 MNHEY, CDR2 SMNVEV (reference sequence). The CDR3 DNA is TGTGCCAGCAGTTTAGGACTGTTCGCTCCCTACGAGCAGTACTTC. Translated: CASSLGLFAPYEQYF.

In DNA, the CDR3 is TGTGCCAGCAGACGCTCCCGGGGCTATGGCTACACCTTC. Encoded protein: CASRRSRGYGYTF. The chain joins TRBV28 to TRBJ1-2; D remains ambiguous. The V gene's germline CDR1 is MDHEN and CDR2 SYDVKM. The V and J ends lost 6 bases and 4 bases respectively, with 12 bases between them. The CDR3 is 13 amino acids.

V is TRBV25-1 and J is TRBJ1-2; 7 nucleotides match TRBD1. The trim removed 1 base at V and 4 bases at J, leaving 6 bases unmatched. The V gene's germline CDR1 is MGHDK and CDR2 SYGVNS. The CDR3 covers 15 residues. Here the CDR3 reads CASSESRAGGYGYTF. The CDR3 nucleotides are TGTGCCAGCAGTGAATCGCGGGCAGGGGGCTATGGCTACACCTTC.

This clone was seen only a few times. The rearrangement uses TRBV29-1 and TRBJ2-5; D is undetermined. From germline, CDR1 is SQVTM and CDR2 ANQGSEA. Trimming stripped 7 bases from V and 3 bases from J, with 6 bases between. The CDR3 has 10 residues. CDR3 sequence: CSASKETQYF. In DNA, the CDR3 is TGCAGCGCCAGTAAAGAGACCCAGTACTTC.